Below, one TCR beta chain is given with its context. This entry comes from a study of shared clonotypes between healthy human individuals. The table came from immunoSEQ multiplex PCR; TCRdb's copy has only in-frame clones and leaves some out. The sample has about 600,000 clones; more than 95% are singletons. The trim removed 3 bases at V and 1 base at J, leaving 3 bases unmatched. This CDR3 has 15 amino acids. The germline CDR1 and CDR2 sequences are MGHRA and YSYEKL. The TCR sequence derives from a woman between 25 and 40 years old in good health. This rearrangement joins TRBV4-1 to TRBJ2-7; 10 nucleotides line up with TRBD2. Sequencing was performed on naive CD4+ T cells sorted from blood. Subset meaning: CD45RA+ positively selected. CDR3 protein: CASSHSGRPSYEQYF. The CDR3 DNA sequence: TGCGCCAGCAGCCATAGCGGGAGGCCTTCCTACGAGCAGTACTTC.